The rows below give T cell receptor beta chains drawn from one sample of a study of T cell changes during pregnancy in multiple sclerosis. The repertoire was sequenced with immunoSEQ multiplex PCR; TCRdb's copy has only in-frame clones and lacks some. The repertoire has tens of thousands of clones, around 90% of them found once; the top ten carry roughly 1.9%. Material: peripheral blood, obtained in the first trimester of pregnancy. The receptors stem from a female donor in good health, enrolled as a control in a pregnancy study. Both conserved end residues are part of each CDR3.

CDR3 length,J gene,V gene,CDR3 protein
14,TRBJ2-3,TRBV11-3,CASSPGGVTDTQYF
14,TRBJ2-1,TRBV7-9,CASSPNYAGHEQFF
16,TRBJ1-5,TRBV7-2,CASSLVSAGLGQPQHF
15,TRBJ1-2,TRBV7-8,CASSLIGREDYGYTF
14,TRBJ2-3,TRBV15,CATSRLRGTDTQYF
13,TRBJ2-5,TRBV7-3,CASSLTGGETQYF
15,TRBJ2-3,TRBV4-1,CASSHLDRDADTQYF
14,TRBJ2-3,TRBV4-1,CASSHRSEADTQYF
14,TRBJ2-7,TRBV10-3,CAIRDRDRAYEQYF
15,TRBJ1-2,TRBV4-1,CASSQTGQGKYGYTF
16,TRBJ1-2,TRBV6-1,CASSEGEDRLGYGYTF
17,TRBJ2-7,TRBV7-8,CASSQTGGLANSYEQYF
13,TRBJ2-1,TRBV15,CATSKGAYNEQFF
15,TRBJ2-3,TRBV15,CATSRARPGTDTQYF
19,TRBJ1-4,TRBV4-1,CASSLGQGRGFRTNEKLFF
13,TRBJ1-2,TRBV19,CASSMRERGGYTF
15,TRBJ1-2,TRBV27,CASSLVGERNYGYTF
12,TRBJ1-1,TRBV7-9,CASRFGVDSAFF
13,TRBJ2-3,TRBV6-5,CASSSPGGQTQYF
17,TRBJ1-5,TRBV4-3,CASSQHTMDRDNQPQHF
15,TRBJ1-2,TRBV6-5,CASSPRQGPFYGYTF
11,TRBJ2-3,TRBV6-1,CASNLADTQYF
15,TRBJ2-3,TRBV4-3,CASSQGMTSTDTQYF
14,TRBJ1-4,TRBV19,CASSSRQLNEKLFF
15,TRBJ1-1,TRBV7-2,CASSHAWAPRTEAFF
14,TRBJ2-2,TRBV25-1,CASSGFDRAGELFF
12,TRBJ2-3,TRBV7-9,CASSPEADTQYF
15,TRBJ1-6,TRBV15,CATSREGDRASPLHF
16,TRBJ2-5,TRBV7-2,CASSLELGGAQETQYF
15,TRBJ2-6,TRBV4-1,CVSSQWSSGANVLTF
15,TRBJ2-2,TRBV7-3,CASSLTGGNTGELFF
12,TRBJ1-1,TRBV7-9,CASGRRRTEAFF
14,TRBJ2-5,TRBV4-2,CASSPPLESETQYF
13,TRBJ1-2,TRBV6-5,CASSYGSTGGYTF
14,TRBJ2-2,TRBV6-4,CASRTGGTTGELFF
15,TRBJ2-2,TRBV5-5,CASSLRTGNTGELFF
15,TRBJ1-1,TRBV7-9,CASSPRQGMNTEAFF
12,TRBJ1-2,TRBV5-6,CASSKTGYGYTF
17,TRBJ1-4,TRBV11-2,CASSYGTLGSDNEKLFF
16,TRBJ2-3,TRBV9,CASSVGSGGVTDTQYF
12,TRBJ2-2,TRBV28,CASRRKTGELFF
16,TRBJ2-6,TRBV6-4,CASSDQTGDGANVLTF
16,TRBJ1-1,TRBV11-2,CASSLLISRAGTEAFF
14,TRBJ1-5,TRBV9,CASSVGEEGQPQHF
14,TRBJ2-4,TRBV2,CASTQRYGENIQYF
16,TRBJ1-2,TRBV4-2,CASSQSLGVQDYGYTF
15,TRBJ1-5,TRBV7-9,CASSYTGQGNQPQHF
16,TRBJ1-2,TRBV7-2,CASSFAIGTDHYGYTF
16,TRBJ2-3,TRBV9,CASSDGTSGGADTQYF
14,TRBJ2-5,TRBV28,CASSLLAVQETQYF